This T cell receptor beta chain was captured in a study of cytotoxic CD8 clonotypes in ibrutinib-treated CLL. Study background: On average, over 80,000 productive rearrangements and under 300,000 productive templates per sample.

Notes on the study in general: Public clonotypes were rare and shrank or held steady on treatment. The study found clonality rose at ibrutinib response, then fell toward baseline at progression.

On this clone: Its antigen remains unknown.

Sequencing was designed to attain a depth spanning 1 in 200,000 to 1 in 1 million T cells. Produced via immunoSEQ multiplex PCR; TCRdb's table is partial and in-frame only. The top ten clones hold just over 20% of a sample with tens of thousands of clones, approximately 82% of them seen once. V was cut by 11 bases and J by 1 base, with 1 base left in between. This CDR3 is built from 9 residues. CDR1 and CDR2 (germline): MNHNS, SASEGT. This clonotype was obtained from a human donor with chronic lymphocytic leukemia. Sequencing used PBMCs, obtained after 24 months of ibrutinib treatment. The chain recombines TRBV6-1 with TRBJ2-3, with D unclear. The CDR3 coding sequence is TGTGCCGGCACAGATACGCAGTATTTT. It encodes CAGTDTQYF.